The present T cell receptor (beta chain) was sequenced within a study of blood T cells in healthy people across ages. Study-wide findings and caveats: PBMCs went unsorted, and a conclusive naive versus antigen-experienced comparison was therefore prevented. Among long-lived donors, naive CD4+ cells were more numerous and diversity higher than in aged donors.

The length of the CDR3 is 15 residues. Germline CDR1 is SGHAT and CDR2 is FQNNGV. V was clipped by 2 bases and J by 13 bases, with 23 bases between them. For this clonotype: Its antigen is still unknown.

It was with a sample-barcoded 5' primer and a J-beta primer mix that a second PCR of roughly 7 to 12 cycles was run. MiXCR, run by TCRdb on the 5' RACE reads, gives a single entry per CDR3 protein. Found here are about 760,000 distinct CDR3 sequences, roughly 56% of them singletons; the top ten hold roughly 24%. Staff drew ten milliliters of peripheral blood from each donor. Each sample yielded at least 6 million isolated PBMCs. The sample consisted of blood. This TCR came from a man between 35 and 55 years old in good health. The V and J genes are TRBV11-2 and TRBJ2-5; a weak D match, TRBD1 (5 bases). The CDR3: CASSLISNQGSSRYF. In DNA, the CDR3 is TGTGCCAGCAGCTTAATTTCAAACCAGGGATCCAGTCGGTACTTC.